This T cell receptor beta chain comes out of a study of T cell responses to AZD1222 COVID-19 vaccine. Study-wide points: A reported finding is that nearly half of spike-specific TCRs target unmutated variant regions. Among vaccine-associated CD4 TCRs, coverage spanned spike, with dominance at 160-218 and 743-854. Only after the peak T cell response were repertoires sampled.

V shed 3 bases, J shed 8 bases, and the junction held 6 bases outside the gene matches. The germline V gene has CDR1 MDHEN and CDR2 SYDVKM. CDR3 length equals 13 residues. Note on this clone: The target antigen is unknown.

TCRdb's copy holds only in-frame clones and misses some; the assay was immunoSEQ multiplex PCR. Of over 55,000 clones listed, roughly 80% are singletons. Here the sequenced sample was peripheral blood, taken 28 days after the second AZD1222 dose. The chain couples TRBV28 to TRBJ1-2; 7 bases fit TRBD1. The TCR comes from an adult who received the AZD1222 COVID-19 vaccine. The CDR3 region is CASSFRGAGGYTF. CDR3 bases: TGTGCCAGCAGTTTCAGGGGGGCTGGCGGCTACACCTTC.